The clone carrying this T cell receptor (beta chain) was seen a few times. Sequencing was performed with immunoSEQ multiplex PCR; in TCRdb, only in-frame clones are kept and a portion is missing. The table has under 300,000 clones, around 87% seen once. Adults between roughly 18 and 90 years of age took part from under 30 US areas. Cohort 3 donors were reported recovered after two negative PCRs, clearance, or symptom resolution. The data belong to a study of blood T cell repertoires in COVID-19. Study details: T cells, B-cell-depleted T cells, or PBMCs supplied cDNA or gDNA.

This clonotype was obtained from a woman in her forties or fifties who had recovered from COVID-19. The sequenced sample was PBMCs or T cells enriched from blood (not recorded which).

The CDR3 sequence: CASSPGTSESEQFF. The DNA of the CDR3 is TGTGCCAGCAGCCCCGGGACTAGCGAGAGTGAGCAGTTCTTC. The chain recombines TRBV7-2 with TRBJ2-1; 10 bases match TRBD2. CDR1 is SGHTA, CDR2 FQGNSA, per germline. CDR3 length: 14 residues. The trim removed 5 bases at V and 9 bases at J, leaving 7 bases unmatched.